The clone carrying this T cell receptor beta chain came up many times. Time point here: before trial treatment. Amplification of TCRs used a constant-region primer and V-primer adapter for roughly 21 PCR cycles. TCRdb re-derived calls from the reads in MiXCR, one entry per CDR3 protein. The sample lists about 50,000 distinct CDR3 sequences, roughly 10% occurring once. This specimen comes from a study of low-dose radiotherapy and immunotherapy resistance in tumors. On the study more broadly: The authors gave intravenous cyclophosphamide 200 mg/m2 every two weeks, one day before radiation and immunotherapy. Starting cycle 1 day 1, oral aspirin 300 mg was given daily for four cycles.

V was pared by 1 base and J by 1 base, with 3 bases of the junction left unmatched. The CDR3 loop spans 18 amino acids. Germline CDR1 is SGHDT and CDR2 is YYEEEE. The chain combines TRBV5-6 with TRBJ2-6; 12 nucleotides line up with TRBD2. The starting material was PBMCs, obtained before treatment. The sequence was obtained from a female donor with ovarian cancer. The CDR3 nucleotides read TGTGCCAGCAGCTTGAGGACTAGCGGGATTTCTGGGGCCAACGTCCTGACTTTC. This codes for CASSLRTSGISGANVLTF.